The next 20 T cell receptor beta chains were all read from a single sample in a study of blood T cells in healthy people across ages. A sample-barcoded 5' primer and a J-beta primer mix were used in a second PCR of about 6 to 12 cycles. TCRdb re-called the 5' RACE reads with MiXCR, one entry per CDR3 protein. Here the sample spans fewer than 800,000 distinct CDR3 sequences, roughly 49% being singletons. Source material: blood. The source is a woman aged 60 to 75 in good health.

The chain is built from TRBV20-1 and TRBJ2-5; D remains ambiguous. Germline V gives CDR1 DFQATT, CDR2 SNEGSKA (reference sequence). Between the trimmed V and J ends, which lost 5 bases and 5 bases, there was a span of 12 bases. The CDR3 is 12 amino acids. As DNA, the CDR3 is TGCAGTGCTGTCCCCTCAGTGGAGACCCAGTACTTC. Protein product: CSAVPSVETQYF.

This rearrangement joins TRBV3-1 to TRBJ1-2; 9 bases map to TRBD1. CDR1 and CDR2 (germline): LGHDT, YNNKEL (reference sequence). V lost 3 bases to trimming and J lost 2 bases; unmatched junction nucleotides: 7. The CDR3 sequence is 16 residues long. DNA of the CDR3: TGTGCCAGCAGCCATCTAGACAGGGGGGTCAACTATGGCTACACCTTC. Amino acid sequence: CASSHLDRGVNYGYTF.

This clonotype was seen only once. The V and J genes are TRBV20-1 and TRBJ1-2, with 9 positions matching TRBD1. This CDR3 has 14 residues. Germline lookup yields CDR1 DFQATT and CDR2 SNEGSKA (reference sequence). Trimming removed 4 bases from V and 8 bases from J; junction bases left unmatched: 11. CDR3 protein: CSATLWDRVKGYTF. The CDR3 DNA follows: TGCAGTGCTACATTGTGGGACAGGGTAAAAGGCTACACCTTC.

The gene calls are TRBV20-1 and TRBJ2-1; D is perhaps TRBD2 (5 bases). CDR1 and CDR2 (germline): DFQATT, SNEGSKA (reference sequence). V lost 0 bases, J lost 8 bases, and 11 bases lay in between. The CDR3 spans 13 residues. The CDR3 loop is CSARDSGDHEQFF. The CDR3 DNA sequence: TGCAGTGCTAGAGATTCCGGGGATCATGAGCAGTTCTTC.

This clonotype has ten or more counts. The chain uses TRBV29-1 and TRBJ2-3; 7 positions match TRBD2. From germline, CDR1 is SQVTM and CDR2 ANQGSEA. The CDR3 has 12 residues. The CDR3 nucleotides read TGCGGGGGAGGGTATAGCACAGATACGCAGTATTTT. Protein product: CGGGYSTDTQYF.

This clonotype was picked up a small number of times. The genes are TRBV3-1 and TRBJ2-3; 11 nucleotides match TRBD2. The CDR3 is 16 residues long. Germline V CDR1 and CDR2: LGHDT, YNNKEL (reference sequence). J gave up 13 bases and V 6 bases, and 18 bases lay outside the gene matches. CDR3 bases: TGTGCCAGCAGTCCCCCGGGTAGCGGGAGGGCGAGTGAGAAGTATTTT. This gives the protein CASSPPGSGRASEKYF.

The chain joins TRBV20-1 to TRBJ1-2, with 8 bases matching TRBD1. The CDR3 extends over 16 amino acids. V dropped 1 base and J dropped 4; count of bases not matched to a gene: 11. The germline V gene encodes CDR1 DFQATT and CDR2 SNEGSKA (reference sequence). CDR3 residues: CSARVRGTGPLYGYTF. Written as DNA, the CDR3 is TGCAGTGCTAGAGTTCGCGGGACAGGCCCTCTCTATGGCTACACCTTC.

This chain joins TRBV9 and TRBJ2-7, with 12 positions matching TRBD2. Germline trimming cut 3 bases from V and 5 bases from J; bases unmatched to any gene: 9. The germline CDR1 and CDR2 sequences are SGDLS and YYNGEE. The CDR3 consists of 16 residues. This CDR3 is CASSERGLAGRNEQYF. CDR3 bases: TGTGCCAGCAGCGAACGCGGACTAGCGGGGCGCAACGAGCAGTACTTC.

The chain joins TRBV4-3 to TRBJ2-7; 7 bases line up with TRBD2. CDR3 length equals 12 residues. Per germline, CDR1 LGHNA and CDR2 YSLEER. The trim removed 1 base at V and 10 bases at J, leaving 4 bases unmatched. The CDR3 reads CASSQAGGPQYF. Written as DNA, the CDR3 is TGCGCCAGCAGCCAAGCGGGAGGACCCCAGTACTTC.

The chain has TRBV9 and TRBJ1-3; D not resolved. Trimming cost V 3 bases and J 0 bases, with 7 bases left between them. The length of the CDR3 is 14 residues. Germline assignment: CDR1 SGDLS and CDR2 YYNGEE. In nucleotides, the CDR3 is TGTGCCAGCAGCGCCTTGGTCTCTGGAAACACCATATATTTT. Translated, it gives CASSALVSGNTIYF. Using reference TRBV9 and TRBJ1-3 for the parts outside the CDR3, the full variable domain is DSGVTQTPKHLITATGQRVTLRCSPRSGDLSVYWYQQSLDQGLQFLIQYYNGEERAKGNILERFSAQQFPDLHSELNLSSLELGDSALYFCASSALVSGNTIYFGEGSWLTVV.

V usage is TRBV7-2 and J usage is TRBJ2-3; D uncertain. The CDR3 length is 20 residues. CDR1 is SGHTA, CDR2 FQGNSA, per germline. V lost 1 base, J lost 0 bases, and 23 bases lay in between. The CDR3 DNA follows: TGTGCCAGCAGCTTAGTCTTGATGGCGAATCCTGTCAAGAGCACAGATACGCAGTATTTT. Protein sequence: CASSLVLMANPVKSTDTQYF.

The gene calls are TRBV7-8 and TRBJ1-1; D is possibly TRBD1 (5 bases). Per the germline V gene, CDR1 is SGHVS and CDR2 is FQNEAQ. The CDR3 is 10 residues long. With 10 bases removed from V and 7 bases from J, the gap between germline ends came to 10 bases. The CDR3 reads CAINDSEAFF. The CDR3 bases are TGTGCCATAAATGACAGTGAAGCTTTCTTT.

There are a few counts of this clonotype. The chain has TRBV4-1 and TRBJ2-1; 9 bases fit TRBD1. Trimming removed 2 bases from V and 5 bases from J; junction bases left unmatched: 4. Germline V gene sequence: CDR1 MGHRA, CDR2 YSYEKL. The CDR3 covers 15 residues. CDR3 DNA: TGCGCCAGCAGCCAACCCGGACAGGGGAACAATGAGCAGTTCTTC. Encoded protein: CASSQPGQGNNEQFF.

The rearrangement links TRBV6-1 to TRBJ1-2; a possible D gene is TRBD1 (6 bases). The CDR3 covers 15 residues. Germline CDR1 reads MNHNS; CDR2 reads SASEGT. V gave up 3 bases and J gave up 5 bases, with 16 bases separating them. The CDR3 loop is CASSERTASPYGYTF. In nucleotides, the CDR3 is TGTGCCAGCAGTGAGCGGACAGCCAGCCCTTATGGCTACACCTTC.

This clonotype was seen only a few times. J is TRBJ2-7 and V is TRBV29-1; D call uncertain. Germline V gene sequence: CDR1 SQVTM, CDR2 ANQGSEA. The CDR3 consists of 12 residues. V was pared by 4 bases and J by 1 base, with 8 bases between. Here the CDR3 reads CSVVSPSYEQYF. CDR3 in DNA: TGCAGCGTTGTATCACCTTCCTACGAGCAGTACTTC.

This sequence joins TRBV3-1 and TRBJ1-2; D might be TRBD1 (6 bases). Germline loops: CDR1 LGHDT, CDR2 YNNKEL (reference sequence). V lost 3 bases, J lost 4 bases, and 12 bases lay in between. The CDR3 loop spans 14 amino acids. CDR3 protein: CASSHGKDSYGYTF. CDR3 coding DNA: TGTGCCAGCAGCCATGGTAAGGACAGCTATGGCTACACCTTC. The whole variable domain, filled in from reference TRBV3-1 and TRBJ1-2, reads DTAVSQTPKYLVTQMGNDKSIKCEQNLGHDTMYWYKQDSKKFLKIMFSYNNKELIINETVPNRFSPKSPDKAHLNLHINSLELGDSAVYFCASSHGKDSYGYTFGSGTRLTVV.

V usage is TRBV18 and J usage is TRBJ2-5; unclear D gene. There are 10 residues in the CDR3. CDR1 is KGHSH, CDR2 LQKENI, per germline. V was cut by 6 bases and J by 11 bases, with 10 bases left in between. The DNA of the CDR3 is TGTGCCAGCTCCTCGGGTGAGCAGTACTTC. It is translated as CASSSGEQYF.

This clonotype showed up just a few times. The CDR3 here is CSASLTGSYNEQFF. The CDR3 DNA follows: TGCAGTGCTAGCTTGACAGGATCCTACAATGAGCAGTTCTTC. V and J are TRBV20-1 and TRBJ2-1, with D possibly TRBD1 on 6 matching bases. CDR1 and CDR2 (germline): DFQATT, SNEGSKA (reference sequence). The V end was cut by 3 bases, the J end by 1 base, with 10 bases between. This CDR3 comprises 14 residues.

In its sample, this clonotype was seen a few times. The gene calls are TRBV29-1 and TRBJ2-7; D is ambiguous. CDR3 length: 12 residues. Per germline, CDR1 SQVTM and CDR2 ANQGSEA. Trimming took off 5 bases at V and 1 base at J, with 9 bases between the two ends. DNA for the CDR3: TGCAGCGTTTGGCAGACGTCCTACGAGCAGTACTTC. Its translation is CSVWQTSYEQYF.

The rearrangement joins TRBV14 to TRBJ1-2; no definite D call. Germline CDR1 is SGHDN and CDR2 is FVKESK. The CDR3 consists of 15 residues. The V and J ends lost 4 bases and 5 bases respectively, with 17 bases between them. CDR3 region: CASSPDARGGYGYTF. As DNA, the CDR3 is TGTGCCAGCAGCCCCGATGCCCGAGGAGGTTATGGCTACACCTTC.